Listed here are 26 T cell receptor beta chains from one sample, sequenced in a study of blood T cell repertoires in COVID-19. Sequencing was performed with immunoSEQ multiplex PCR; in TCRdb, only in-frame clones are kept and a portion is missing. The sample lists some 290,000 clones, approximately 87% occurring once. Specimen: peripheral blood. These receptors originate from a man in his fifties or sixties who had recovered from COVID-19.

This rearrangement joins TRBV11-1 to TRBJ2-1; TRBD1 matches 10 bases. The germline CDR1 and CDR2 sequences are SGHAT and FQDESV (reference sequence). This CDR3 spans 15 amino acids. The V gene end was trimmed by 6 bases and the J gene end by 5 bases; junction bases not matched to a gene: 7. The CDR3 sequence: CASRSGTGVHNEQFF. CDR3 coding DNA: TGTGCCAGCAGATCCGGGACAGGGGTCCACAATGAGCAGTTCTTC.

This clone was counted a few times. V is TRBV7-3 and J is TRBJ2-3; weak D call: TRBD2 (5 bases). Between the trimmed V and J ends, which lost 2 bases and 3 bases, there was a span of 21 bases. The germline V gene encodes CDR1 SGHTA and CDR2 FQGTGA. The CDR3 contains 18 residues. For the CDR3, the DNA is TGTGCCAGCAGCTTACTCCCGGGAACGGAAGGCTTAACAGATACGCAGTATTTT. Amino acids: CASSLLPGTEGLTDTQYF. Full variable domain (outside the CDR3, taken from reference TRBV7-3 and TRBJ2-3): GAGVSQTPSNKVTEKGKYVELRCDPISGHTALYWYRQSLGQGPEFLIYFQGTGAADDSGLPNDRFFAVRPEGSVSTLKIQRTERGDSAVYLCASSLLPGTEGLTDTQYFGPGTRLTVL.

V usage is TRBV2 and J usage is TRBJ1-2, with a weak D call TRBD1 (5 bases). Germline V CDR1 and CDR2: SNHLY, FYNNEI. There are 13 residues in the CDR3. The V end was cut by 5 bases, the J end by 2 bases, with 9 bases between. Here the CDR3 reads CASSNTGNYGYTF. CDR3 in DNA: TGTGCCAGCAGTAACACAGGAAACTATGGCTACACCTTC.

This chain uses TRBV7-8 with TRBJ1-5; 10 bases fit TRBD1. The CDR3 spans 16 residues. CDR1 and CDR2 from the germline V gene are SGHVS and FQNEAQ. J lost 6 bases, V lost 1 base, and 6 bases had no gene match. The CDR3 DNA follows: TGTGCCAGCAGCTTAGTTCGGGACAGGGGAAGTCAGCCCCAGCATTTT. This gives the protein CASSLVRDRGSQPQHF. The whole variable domain, filled in from reference TRBV7-8 and TRBJ1-5, reads GAGVSQSPRYKVAKRGQDVALRCDPISGHVSLFWYQQALGQGPEFLTYFQNEAQLDKSGLPSDRFFAERPEGSVSTLKIQRTQQEDSAVYLCASSLVRDRGSQPQHFGDGTRLSIL.

This clone has a handful of counts. This rearrangement joins TRBV5-1 to TRBJ2-7; the match to TRBD1 covers 7 bases. V gave up 1 base and J gave up 6 bases; unmatched junction bases: 7. This CDR3 has 14 residues. Germline-derived CDR1 and CDR2 are SGHRS and YFSETQ. The CDR3 is CASSLNTGAGEQYF. CDR3 coding DNA: TGCGCCAGCAGCTTGAACACAGGGGCGGGCGAGCAGTACTTC. The complete variable domain, with remaining parts taken from reference TRBV5-1 and TRBJ2-7, reads KAGVTQTPRYLIKTRGQQVTLSCSPISGHRSVSWYQQTPGQGLQFLFEYFSETQRNKGNFPGRFSGRQFSNSRSEMNVSTLELGDSALYLCASSLNTGAGEQYFGPGTRLTVT.

The CDR3 is CASTTRANPYTGELFF. The DNA of the CDR3 is TGTGCCAGTACCACTAGAGCCAACCCGTACACCGGGGAGCTGTTTTTT. The chain joins TRBV19 to TRBJ2-2; TRBD2 is a possible D gene (5 bases). V was shortened by 7 bases and J by 3 bases, with 18 bases between the two germline ends. The CDR3 sequence is 16 residues long. Germline values: CDR1 LNHDA, CDR2 SQIVND (reference sequence).

The chain carries TRBV25-1 and TRBJ2-5; 8 bases are a match to TRBD1. CDR1 MGHDK and CDR2 SYGVNS come from the germline V gene. The CDR3 covers 12 residues. The J segment lost 4 bases and the V segment lost 11 bases, leaving 6 bases of the junction unmatched. For the CDR3, the DNA is TGTGCCGCCGGACAGGGCCTAGAGACCCAGTACTTC. This gives the protein CAAGQGLETQYF. The whole variable domain, remainder taken from reference TRBV25-1 and TRBJ2-5, is EADIYQTPRYLVIGTGKKITLECSQTMGHDKMYWYQQDPGMELHLIHYSYGVNSTEKGDLSSESTVSRIRTEHFPLTLESARPSHTSQYLCAAGQGLETQYFGPGTRLLVL.

This clone was seen just once. V is TRBV6-1 and J is TRBJ1-4, with no clear D. Germline CDR1 is MNHNS and CDR2 is SASEGT. Trimming stripped 1 base from V and 8 bases from J, with 11 bases between. The length of the CDR3 is 14 residues. The CDR3 loop is CASSEVGVGEKLFF. The DNA of the CDR3 is TGTGCCAGCAGTGAAGTCGGGGTAGGGGAAAAACTGTTTTTT.

This clone was detected a few times. The chain couples TRBV2 to TRBJ1-1; 7 bases map to TRBD1. This CDR3 is built from 13 residues. CDR1 is SNHLY and CDR2 is FYNNEI in the germline V gene. V shed 3 bases, J shed 6 bases, and the junction held 4 bases outside the gene matches. CDR3 in DNA: TGTGCCAGCAGTGACAGGGGGTCAGCTGAAGCTTTCTTT. Its translation is CASSDRGSAEAFF. The variable domain in full, completed from reference TRBV2 and TRBJ1-1, reads EPEVTQTPSHQVTQMGQEVILRCVPISNHLYFYWYRQILGQKVEFLVSFYNNEISEKSEIFDDQFSVERPDGSNFTLKIRSTKLEDSAMYFCASSDRGSAEAFFGQGTRLTVV.

This clone showed up just once. The chain couples TRBV11-2 to TRBJ2-3, with D perhaps matching TRBD2 (7 bases). Trimming removed 1 base from V and 2 bases from J, with 13 bases in between. In germline, CDR1 is SGHAT, CDR2 FQNNGV. The CDR3 is made up of 16 amino acids. The CDR3 bases are TGTGCCAGCAGCTTAGGGGGGGGACAAAACACAGATACGCAGTATTTT. Encoded protein: CASSLGGGQNTDTQYF.

The CDR3 nucleotides are TGTGCCAGCAGCTCGGGACTAGCGGTACAAGAGACCCAGTACTTC. It is translated as CASSSGLAVQETQYF. The chain is built from TRBV5-4 and TRBJ2-5; 11 bases are a match to TRBD2. The CDR3 has 15 amino acids. CDR1 SGHNT and CDR2 YYREEE come from the germline V gene (reference sequence). Trimming took 3 bases from V and 2 from J; bases not matched to a gene: 3.

The chain uses TRBV7-8 and TRBJ2-7; TRBD2 agrees at 11 bases. Germline CDR1 is SGHVS and CDR2 is FQNEAQ. The CDR3 contains 17 residues. Germline trimming cut 2 bases from V and 9 bases from J; bases unmatched to any gene: 15. The CDR3 here is CASSLWLAGGQNRSQYF. The CDR3 region has the DNA TGTGCCAGCAGCTTATGGCTAGCGGGGGGCCAAAACCGTTCGCAGTACTTC.

The rearrangement joins TRBV10-3 to TRBJ2-7, with 7 bases that match TRBD1. This CDR3 has 15 residues. In germline, CDR1 is ENHRY, CDR2 SYGVKD. V lost 0 bases and J lost 3; bases outside the gene matches: 5. CDR3 nucleotides: TGTGCCATCAGTGAGTCGAAGGGGGCCTTCTACGAGCAGTACTTC. It yields the protein CAISESKGAFYEQYF.

This chain connects TRBV18 to TRBJ2-7; TRBD1 matches at 8 bases. Germline assignment: CDR1 KGHSH and CDR2 LQKENI. The trim removed 5 bases at V and 4 bases at J, leaving 10 bases unmatched. The CDR3 contains 15 residues. The DNA of the CDR3 is TGTGCCAGCTCAACCGACAGGGGATTAGTATACGAGCAGTACTTC. This sequence encodes CASSTDRGLVYEQYF.

J is TRBJ2-2 and V is TRBV3-1 (or the pseudogene TRBV3-2); D may be TRBD2 (5 bases). CDR3 length: 12 residues. The V end lost 6 bases, the J end lost 5 bases, and 7 bases lay between the germline ends. CDR1 and CDR2 (germline): LGHDT, YNNKEL (reference sequence). Written as DNA, the CDR3 is TGTGCCAGCAGACGGGGAACCGGGGAGCTGTTTTTT. Residues: CASRRGTGELFF.

The chain recombines TRBV2 with TRBJ2-1; TRBD2 agrees at 7 bases. This CDR3 has 15 residues. Trimming took 4 bases from V and 6 from J; bases not matched to a gene: 9. Germline V gives CDR1 SNHLY, CDR2 FYNNEI. The CDR3 DNA reads TGTGCCAGCAGTGCGAGCGGGGTGGTATTCAATGAGCAGTTCTTC. The encoded protein is CASSASGVVFNEQFF.

CDR3 protein: CASSPPGMSQPQHF. CDR3 sequence (DNA): TGTGCCAGCAGCCCGCCGGGGATGAGCCAGCCCCAGCATTTT. The J gene is TRBJ1-5, the V gene TRBV9, with D uncertain. The V gene's germline CDR1 is SGDLS and CDR2 YYNGEE. The CDR3 is 14 residues long. V dropped 4 bases and J dropped 7 bases, with 15 bases sitting between them.

This clone was seen more than once but under ten times. The CDR3, as DNA: TGTGCCAGCAGCTCGGCCGGGACAGCGAATTCACCCCTCCACTTT. Translating it yields CASSSAGTANSPLHF. The rearrangement uses TRBV7-8 and TRBJ1-6; 7 positions agree with TRBD1. The CDR3 extends over 15 amino acids. Germline CDR1 is SGHVS and CDR2 is FQNEAQ. V was clipped by 4 bases and J by 7 bases; unmatched bases: 7.

Of note for this clone: Within the sample, other DNA sequences also encode this same CDR3. The chain has TRBV5-6 and TRBJ2-7; D unresolved. From germline, CDR1 is SGHDT and CDR2 YYEEEE. V was pared by 1 base and J by 3 bases, with 5 bases between. The CDR3 consists of 12 residues. The CDR3 region has the DNA TGTGCCAGCAGCTTGCGGGTCTACGAGCAGTACTTC. Protein: CASSLRVYEQYF.

The chain uses TRBV7-2 and TRBJ2-3; 8 bases are shared with TRBD2. The junction had 13 bases not matched to a gene; V was cut back by 6 bases and J by 5 bases. Germline V gene lookup returns CDR1 SGHTA and CDR2 FQGNSA. The CDR3 extends over 16 amino acids. The DNA for the CDR3 is TGTGCCAGCAGTCCCGGAGCGGGGGCGCCCGGAGATACGCAGTATTTT. Protein sequence: CASSPGAGAPGDTQYF. The full variable domain, its missing parts supplied by reference TRBV7-2 and TRBJ2-3, is GAGVSQSPSNKVTEKGKDVELRCDPISGHTALYWYRQSLGQGLEFLIYFQGNSAPDKSGLPSDRFSAERTGGSVSTLTIQRTQQEDSAVYLCASSPGAGAPGDTQYFGPGTRLTVL.

This clone was seen more than once but under ten times. J is TRBJ1-2 and V is TRBV7-8; 8 bases fit TRBD1. CDR1 is SGHVS, CDR2 FQNEAQ, per germline. Trimming removed 1 base from V and 5 bases from J; junction bases left unmatched: 0. The CDR3 has 13 amino acids. The CDR3 bases are TGTGCCAGCAGCTTAGGACAGGGGTATGGCTACACCTTC. Its translation is CASSLGQGYGYTF.

V is TRBV29-1 and J is TRBJ2-5; 11 bases line up with TRBD2. V shed 6 bases, J shed 4 bases, and the junction held 4 bases outside the gene matches. The germline gives CDR1 SQVTM, CDR2 ANQGSEA. The CDR3 extends over 13 amino acids. In nucleotides, the CDR3 is TGCAGCGTACTAGCGGGGGCGGCAGAGACCCAGTACTTC. As protein: CSVLAGAAETQYF. The full variable domain, its missing parts supplied by reference TRBV29-1 and TRBJ2-5, is SAVISQKPSRDICQRGTSLTIQCQVDSQVTMMFWYRQQPGQSLTLIATANQGSEATYESGFVIDKFPISRPNLTFSTLTVSNMSPEDSSIYLCSVLAGAAETQYFGPGTRLLVL.

The chain has TRBV28 and TRBJ2-5; D possibly corresponds to TRBD2 (5 bases). The CDR3 is made up of 15 amino acids. Trimming removed 2 bases from V and 4 bases from J, with 14 bases in between. Germline CDR1 is MDHEN and CDR2 is SYDVKM. CDR3 sequence: CASSLAAGKRETQYF. As DNA, the CDR3 is TGTGCCAGCAGTTTAGCCGCGGGTAAACGAGAGACCCAGTACTTC.

On this clone itself: Compared with germline, one end of the junction differs, possibly owing to a read error. J is TRBJ2-2 and V is TRBV5-1; D might be TRBD2 (6 bases). CDR1 and CDR2 (germline): SGHRS, YFSETQ. The CDR3 runs 14 residues. The CDR3 sequence is CASSLATSTRELFF. The CDR3 DNA reads as TGCGCCAGCAGCTTGGCAACTAGCACCCGGGAGCTGTTTTTT. The full variable domain, with the rest looked up from reference TRBV5-1 and TRBJ2-2, is KAGVTQTPRYLIKTRGQQVTLSCSPISGHRSVSWYQQTPGQGLQFLFEYFSETQRNKGNFPGRFSGRQFSNSRSEMNVSTLELGDSALYLCASSLATSTRELFFGEGSRLTVL.

The J gene is TRBJ2-6, the V gene TRBV6-1; D is uncertain. Germline values: CDR1 MNHNS, CDR2 SASEGT. The CDR3 extends over 17 amino acids. V was trimmed by 3 bases and J by 2 bases, leaving 14 bases between them. CDR3 sequence: CASSDLQSVAGANVLTF. CDR3 DNA sequence: TGTGCCAGCAGTGACTTACAGTCCGTGGCTGGGGCCAACGTCCTGACTTTC.

The chain is built from TRBV4-2 and TRBJ2-1, with 13 nucleotides matching TRBD2. The CDR3 consists of 15 residues. The germline CDR1 and CDR2 sequences are LGHNA and YNFKEQ. The junction had 4 bases not matched to a gene; V was cut back by 0 bases and J by 11 bases. This chain's CDR3 is CASSQDGGTSGKQFF. In DNA form, the CDR3 reads TGTGCCAGCAGCCAAGATGGCGGGACTAGCGGGAAGCAGTTCTTC.